Listed below are T cell receptor beta chains from one sample, sequenced in a study of graft-versus-host responses after intestinal transplantation. Using immunoSEQ multiplex PCR, the repertoire was profiled, and TCRdb retains in-frame clones only, with some absent. The sample has approximately 81,000 clones; around 87% are singletons. For these receptors, no antigen is known. This sample comprised unstimulated CD8+ T cells sorted from spleen or lymph node cells, obtained before transplant. Receptors were obtained from a human donor who was the organ donor for an intestinal transplant. Each CDR3 is given with its conserved first and last residue. The D gene is left open where the match is weak. Clone size appears in some rows only: once, few, many, or a class for an expanded clone.

clone size: NA
D gene: TRBD1
J gene: TRBJ2-3
V gene: TRBV28
CDR3 DNA: TGTGCCAGCAGTTTCCCGATTCCGGCAGGGGGAGATAGTGATACGCAGTATTTT
CDR3 protein: CASSFPIPAGGDSDTQYF

clone size: NA
D gene: NA
J gene: TRBJ1-1
V gene: TRBV5-4
CDR3 DNA: TGTGCCAGCAGCTTTGGGGGCGGGGTCGCTTTCTTT
CDR3 protein: CASSFGGGVAFF

clone size: NA
D gene: NA
J gene: TRBJ2-3
V gene: TRBV28
CDR3 DNA: TGTGCCAGCAGTTTAGAAGTCAGACCTCCCACAGATACGCAGTATTTT
CDR3 protein: CASSLEVRPPTDTQYF

clone size: NA
D gene: NA
J gene: TRBJ1-1
V gene: TRBV7-9
CDR3 DNA: TGTGCCAGCAGTCCGACAGCTGAAGCTTTCTTT
CDR3 protein: CASSPTAEAFF

clone size: NA
D gene: TRBD1
J gene: TRBJ1-5
V gene: TRBV27
CDR3 DNA: TGTGCCAGCAGTTTATTTAATCCTCTCAGGGGGCGGAAGCCCCAGCATTTT
CDR3 protein: CASSLFNPLRGRKPQHF

clone size: NA
D gene: TRBD2
J gene: TRBJ2-1
V gene: TRBV4-1
CDR3 DNA: TGCGCCAGCAGCCCGGGACTAGCGGGGGGGGTCTCCTACAATGAGCAGTTCTTC
CDR3 protein: CASSPGLAGGVSYNEQFF

clone size: NA
D gene: NA
J gene: TRBJ2-7
V gene: TRBV29-1
CDR3 DNA: TGCAGCGTTGAAGATCCGGATTCCTACGAGCAGTACTTC
CDR3 protein: CSVEDPDSYEQYF

clone size: NA
D gene: TRBD2
J gene: TRBJ2-7
V gene: TRBV4-1
CDR3 DNA: TGCGCCAGCAGCCAAGGGGCGGGGGGGCCACAGTACTTC
CDR3 protein: CASSQGAGGPQYF

clone size: NA
D gene: NA
J gene: TRBJ2-6
V gene: TRBV15
CDR3 DNA: TGTGCCACCAGCAGAGTTGGAGGTGGGGCCAACGTCCTGACTTTC
CDR3 protein: CATSRVGGGANVLTF

clone size: NA
D gene: TRBD2
J gene: TRBJ2-3
V gene: TRBV28
CDR3 DNA: TGTGCCAGCAGTTTGAGTAGCGGGGCCACAGATACGCAGTATTTT
CDR3 protein: CASSLSSGATDTQYF

clone size: NA
D gene: NA
J gene: TRBJ2-3
V gene: TRBV27
CDR3 DNA: TGTGCCAGCCAGGGGGGTCTCACAGATACGCAGTATTTT
CDR3 protein: CASQGGLTDTQYF

clone size: NA
D gene: NA
J gene: TRBJ1-2
V gene: TRBV6-1
CDR3 DNA: TGTGCCAGCAGTGAAGCGCTCGTCAGGGAGGGCTACACCTTC
CDR3 protein: CASSEALVREGYTF

clone size: few
D gene: NA
J gene: TRBJ1-1
V gene: TRBV25-1
CDR3 DNA: TGTGCCAGCCATTCGGGGATAGAAGCTTTCTTT
CDR3 protein: CASHSGIEAFF

clone size: NA
D gene: TRBD1
J gene: TRBJ1-2
V gene: TRBV28
CDR3 DNA: TGTGCCAGCAGTCTCAATCAGGGGGCAAACTATGGCTACACCTTC
CDR3 protein: CASSLNQGANYGYTF

clone size: NA
D gene: TRBD1
J gene: TRBJ1-2
V gene: TRBV2
CDR3 DNA: TGTGCCAGCCCTCGGGACAGGGAGGTCTATGGCTACACCTTC
CDR3 protein: CASPRDREVYGYTF

clone size: NA
D gene: TRBD1
J gene: TRBJ1-3
V gene: TRBV15
CDR3 DNA: TGTGCCACCCGTAGCCTAGGGGGCATTACTGGAAACACCATATATTTT
CDR3 protein: CATRSLGGITGNTIYF

clone size: NA
D gene: TRBD1
J gene: TRBJ1-2
V gene: TRBV10-3
CDR3 DNA: TGTGCCATCAGCGACGACAGGGAGAGGGCTAACTATGGCTACACCTTC
CDR3 protein: CAISDDRERANYGYTF

clone size: NA
D gene: NA
J gene: TRBJ1-5
V gene: TRBV15
CDR3 DNA: TGTGCCACCAGCACCCCGTATATCTCAGGGGATCAGCCCCAGCATTTT
CDR3 protein: CATSTPYISGDQPQHF

clone size: NA
D gene: NA
J gene: TRBJ1-1
V gene: TRBV7-6
CDR3 DNA: TGTGCCAGCAGCTCACTTTCCGTCTCCGGGGGAGGAGCTGAAGCTTTCTTT
CDR3 protein: CASSSLSVSGGGAEAFF

clone size: NA
D gene: NA
J gene: TRBJ1-2
V gene: TRBV18
CDR3 DNA: TGTGCCAGCTCACCACTTGGATTCGACTATGGCTACACCTTC
CDR3 protein: CASSPLGFDYGYTF

clone size: NA
D gene: NA
J gene: TRBJ2-2
V gene: TRBV4-1
CDR3 DNA: TGCGCCAGCAGCCCCCCGCAGGGCCTGTACACCGGGGAGCTGTTTTTT
CDR3 protein: CASSPPQGLYTGELFF

clone size: NA
D gene: NA
J gene: TRBJ1-2
V gene: TRBV7-9
CDR3 DNA: TGTGCCAGCAGCTTAGTGGAGGCGTACCGCCATTACTATGGCTACACCTTC
CDR3 protein: CASSLVEAYRHYYGYTF

clone size: NA
D gene: NA
J gene: TRBJ2-2
V gene: TRBV30
CDR3 DNA: TGTGCCTGGAATGTGGGTACGAACACCGGGGAGCTGTTTTTT
CDR3 protein: CAWNVGTNTGELFF

clone size: NA
D gene: NA
J gene: TRBJ2-3
V gene: TRBV7-9
CDR3 DNA: TGTGCCAGCAGCTTAGAACCATCAGATACGCAGTATTTT
CDR3 protein: CASSLEPSDTQYF

clone size: NA
D gene: TRBD1
J gene: TRBJ1-6
V gene: TRBV6-6
CDR3 DNA: TGTGCCAGCAGTTACCGGACAGGGGGCTTATCACCCCTCCACTTT
CDR3 protein: CASSYRTGGLSPLHF

clone size: once
D gene: TRBD1
J gene: TRBJ2-7
V gene: TRBV29-1
CDR3 DNA: TGCAGCGTTCAGGACAGGGAAAACTACGAGCAGTACTTC
CDR3 protein: CSVQDRENYEQYF

clone size: NA
D gene: NA
J gene: TRBJ2-1
V gene: TRBV4-1
CDR3 DNA: TGCGCCAGCAGCCAGGGGGGGGCTCGGAGTGAGCAGTTCTTC
CDR3 protein: CASSQGGARSEQFF

clone size: NA
D gene: TRBD1
J gene: TRBJ2-1
V gene: TRBV15
CDR3 DNA: TGTGCCACCAGCACTAAAACAGGGGTCAATGAGCAGTTCTTC
CDR3 protein: CATSTKTGVNEQFF

clone size: NA
D gene: NA
J gene: TRBJ2-6
V gene: TRBV11-2
CDR3 DNA: TGTGCCAGCAGCTTAGGACTGTACTCTGGGGCCAACGTCCTGACTTTC
CDR3 protein: CASSLGLYSGANVLTF

clone size: NA
D gene: TRBD1
J gene: TRBJ2-7
V gene: TRBV5-1
CDR3 DNA: TGCGCCAGCACCGGACAGGGAGCCTACGAGCAGTACTTC
CDR3 protein: CASTGQGAYEQYF

clone size: NA
D gene: TRBD2
J gene: TRBJ2-1
V gene: TRBV30
CDR3 DNA: TGTGCCTGGGGGAGGATAGCGGGCCACAATGAGCAGTTCTTC
CDR3 protein: CAWGRIAGHNEQFF

clone size: NA
D gene: NA
J gene: TRBJ2-6
V gene: TRBV6-1
CDR3 DNA: TGTGCCATTTCGATCTCTGGGGCCAACGTCCTGACTTTC
CDR3 protein: CAISISGANVLTF

clone size: NA
D gene: NA
J gene: TRBJ1-4
V gene: TRBV11-2
CDR3 DNA: TGTGCCAGCAGCTTGACGAGTGTCGGGGTTTTGGTCGAAGAAAAACTGTTTTTT
CDR3 protein: CASSLTSVGVLVEEKLFF

clone size: NA
D gene: NA
J gene: TRBJ1-1
V gene: TRBV10-2
CDR3 DNA: TGCGCCAGCATGGGGTTTCGGGCCATGAACACTGAAGCTTTCTTT
CDR3 protein: CASMGFRAMNTEAFF